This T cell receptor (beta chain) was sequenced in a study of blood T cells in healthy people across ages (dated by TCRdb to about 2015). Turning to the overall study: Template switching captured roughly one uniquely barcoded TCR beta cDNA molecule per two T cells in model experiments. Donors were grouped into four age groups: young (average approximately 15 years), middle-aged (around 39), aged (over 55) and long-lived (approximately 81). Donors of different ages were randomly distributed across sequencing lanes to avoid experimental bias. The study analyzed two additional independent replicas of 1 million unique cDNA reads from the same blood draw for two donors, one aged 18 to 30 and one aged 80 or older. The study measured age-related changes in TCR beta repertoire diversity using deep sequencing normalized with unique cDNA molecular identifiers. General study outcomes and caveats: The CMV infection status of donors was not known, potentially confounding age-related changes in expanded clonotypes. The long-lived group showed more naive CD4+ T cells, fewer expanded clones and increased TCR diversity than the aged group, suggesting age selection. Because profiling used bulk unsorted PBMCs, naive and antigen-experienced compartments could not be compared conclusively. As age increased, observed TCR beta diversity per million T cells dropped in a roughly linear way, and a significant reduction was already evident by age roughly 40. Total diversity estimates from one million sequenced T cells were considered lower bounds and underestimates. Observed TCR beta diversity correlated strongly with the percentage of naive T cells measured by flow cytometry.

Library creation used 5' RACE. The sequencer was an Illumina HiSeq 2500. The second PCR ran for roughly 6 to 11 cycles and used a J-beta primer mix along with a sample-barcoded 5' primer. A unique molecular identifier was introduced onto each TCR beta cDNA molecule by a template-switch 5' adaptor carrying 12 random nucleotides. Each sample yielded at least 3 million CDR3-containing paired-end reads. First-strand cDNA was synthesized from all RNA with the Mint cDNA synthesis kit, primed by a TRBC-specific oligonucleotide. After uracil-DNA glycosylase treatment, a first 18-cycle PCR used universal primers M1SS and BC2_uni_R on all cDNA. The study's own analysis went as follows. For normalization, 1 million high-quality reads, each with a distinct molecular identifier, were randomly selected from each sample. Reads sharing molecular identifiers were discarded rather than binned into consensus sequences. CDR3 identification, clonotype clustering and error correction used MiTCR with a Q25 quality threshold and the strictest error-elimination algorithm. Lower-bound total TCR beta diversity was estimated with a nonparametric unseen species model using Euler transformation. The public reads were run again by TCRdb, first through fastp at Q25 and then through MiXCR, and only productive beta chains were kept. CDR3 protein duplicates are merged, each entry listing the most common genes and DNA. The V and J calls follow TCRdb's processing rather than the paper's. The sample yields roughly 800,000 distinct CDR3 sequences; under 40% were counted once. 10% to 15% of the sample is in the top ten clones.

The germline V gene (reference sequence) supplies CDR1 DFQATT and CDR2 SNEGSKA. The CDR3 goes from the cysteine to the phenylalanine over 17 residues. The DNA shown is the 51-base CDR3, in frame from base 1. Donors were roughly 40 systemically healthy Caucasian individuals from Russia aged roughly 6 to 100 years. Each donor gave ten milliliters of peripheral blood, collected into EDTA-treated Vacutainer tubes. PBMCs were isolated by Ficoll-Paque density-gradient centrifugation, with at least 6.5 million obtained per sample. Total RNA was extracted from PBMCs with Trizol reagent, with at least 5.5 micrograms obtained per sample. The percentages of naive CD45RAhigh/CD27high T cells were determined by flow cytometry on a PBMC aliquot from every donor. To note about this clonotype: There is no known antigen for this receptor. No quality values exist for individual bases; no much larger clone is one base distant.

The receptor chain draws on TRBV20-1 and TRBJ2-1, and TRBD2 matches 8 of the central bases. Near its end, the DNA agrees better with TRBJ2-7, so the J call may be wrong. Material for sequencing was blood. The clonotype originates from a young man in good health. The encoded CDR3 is CSARASGGESSYNEQYF. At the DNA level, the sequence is TGCAGTGCTAGAGCATCGGGGGGGGAAAGCTCCTACAATGAGCAGTACTTC.